This TCR beta chain was identified in a study of identical twins (dated by TCRdb to the mid-2010s). Context from the whole study: To test whether fetal clonotypes persist, this study deep-sequenced TCR alpha and beta repertoires from monozygotic twins, from unrelated adults of various ages, and from cord blood. Replicate twin experiments were performed at different times using different library preparation protocols to rule out contamination. The paper's findings and limits, for the study overall: Abundant cord blood beta clonotypes carried fewer insertions; young adult naive repertoires showed a weaker similar trend, while memory repertoires showed none. Compared with coincidental sharing between unrelated individuals, an excess of low generation-probability sequences was observed among out-of-frame TCR alpha sequences shared between twins. Invariant T cells such as MAIT and iNKT could partly confound zero-insertion analyses, although diverse VJ usage argued against such confounding for most clonotypes. In beta out-of-frame sequences, excess twin sharing was weaker, because having fewer shared sequences lowered the signal-to-noise ratio. Because the same donors could not be followed over many years, the conclusions relied on cross-sectional statistical analysis. In monozygotic twins, out-of-frame TCR alpha sharing was systematically underestimated by recombination models, although the models agreed with sharing between unrelated individuals.

Only healthy Caucasian donors were included. Three pairs of female monozygotic twins, all aged 18 to 29 years, were included in the twin cohort. CD4+ and CD8+ T cell populations were isolated with positive isolation kits from Invitrogen. This clonotype was detected ten times or more. Its antigen is still unknown. Per-base qualities were not stored, and no clone one base away is much larger. The library was made by 5' RACE. The data were produced on an Illumina HiSeq 2000. A universal primer binding site was introduced by template switching, and a unique molecular identifier was present in the final cDNA, enabling accurate counting of TCR cDNA molecules. Specific primers in the conserved constant-segment region were used to synthesize first-strand cDNA for TCR alpha and beta chains. To control for contamination, each cDNA library was double barcoded with a SMART-Mk sample barcode plus Illumina barcodes. TruSeq adapter sequences and Illumina sample barcodes were added in two successive PCR steps. Sequencing of the TCR alpha and beta cDNA libraries was done on the Illumina HiSeq platform using custom primers. Per the authors' processing: MiGEC was used to process raw reads and extract unique molecular identifiers, and MiXCR was used to find CDR3 positions. Recombination models were inferred per individual with the repgenHMM and IGoR tools using an EM algorithm. Shared clonotypes were analyzed with the tcR package in R, and sharing was normalized by the product of cloneset sizes. To study raw recombination free of thymic and clonal selection effects, out-of-frame nonproductive sequences were analyzed. The raw public data were reprocessed by TCRdb itself: fastp quality trimming at Q25, MiXCR clonotype calling, in-frame beta chains only. Each entry merges the rows of one CDR3 protein and shows their most common DNA and genes. The V and J calls and clone size are TCRdb's, not the authors'. In this sample the table shows roughly 490,000 distinct CDR3 sequences, over 11% of which occur a single time. More than 0.8% of the sample is held by the ten biggest clonotypes.

Trimming removed 0 bases from V and 1 base from J, leaving 7 bases between the germline ends. CDR1 and CDR2, per the germline V gene (reference sequence), are LNHNV and YYDKDF. The CDR3 runs 15 amino acids, cysteine and phenylalanine included. Of all the DNA, just the CDR3 is kept, 45 bases in frame from base 1. These data were also reused for a study on yellow fever vaccine responses in identical twins. That second publication adds: The T cell response to vaccination in identical twins was reported by the authors to appear partly convergent and partly personalized. The study precisely tracked vaccine-responding T cell clones in identical twins.

The sequence was collected from a young woman in good health. The chain joins TRBV15 to TRBJ1-5, with the identity of the D gene unclear. Specimen: CD4+ T cells sorted from blood. The DNA reads as follows: TGTGCCACCAGCAGAGATAAGAGAAGCAATCAGCCCCAGCATTTT. Translated, this gives CATSRDKRSNQPQHF.